This T cell receptor beta chain was captured by sequencing in a study of blood T cell repertoires in COVID-19. Overall study context: The United States, Italy and Spain were the sources of the acute and convalescent COVID-19 samples. PBMCs, B-cell-depleted T cells, or T cells provided the cDNA or gDNA that made up the material.

Using immunoSEQ multiplex PCR, the repertoire was profiled, and TCRdb retains in-frame clones only, with some absent. The sample has more than 60,000 clones; around 90% are singletons. The V end was cut by 3 bases, the J end by 3 bases, with 14 bases between. The CDR3 is made up of 15 amino acids. Per the germline V gene, CDR1 is GTSNPN and CDR2 is SVGIG (reference sequence). The sequence came from a human donor in a cohort sampled during active COVID-19. The sequenced material came from peripheral blood. V usage is TRBV30 and J usage is TRBJ2-2; D call uncertain. Written as DNA, the CDR3 is TGTGCCTGGAGGGGCTCCACGACCTACACCGGGGAGCTGTTTTTT. This gives the protein CAWRGSTTYTGELFF. Together with reference TRBV30 and TRBJ2-2, the CDR3 gives the full variable domain: SQTIHQWPATLVQPVGSPLSLECTVEGTSNPNLYWYRQAAGRGLQLLFYSVGIGQISSEVPQNLSASRPQDRQFILSSKKLLLSDSGFYLCAWRGSTTYTGELFFGEGSRLTVL.